The 31 T cell receptor beta chains listed next were all sequenced from one sample in a study of shared clonotypes between healthy human individuals. The method was immunoSEQ multiplex PCR; TCRdb's version includes in-frame clones alone and lacks a portion of them. Of some 740,000 clones listed, more than 85% are singletons. Only CD45RO-negative cells positively selected for CCR7 counted as naive CD8 cells, so terminally differentiated effector memory CD45RA+ cells were excluded. Sequencing input: naive CD8+ T cells sorted from blood. The origin of the receptors is a man younger than 45 in good health.

The V and J genes are TRBV9 and TRBJ2-5, with D possibly TRBD2 on 5 matching bases. This CDR3 spans 15 amino acids. In germline, CDR1 is SGDLS, CDR2 YYNGEE. Trimming cost V 0 bases and J 3 bases, with 12 bases left between them. In nucleotides, the CDR3 is TGTGCCAGCAGCGTAGATAGTGCCGGGGAAGAGACCCAGTACTTC. Amino acids: CASSVDSAGEETQYF.

This chain connects TRBV28 to TRBJ2-2; perhaps TRBD1 as D (6 bases). V lost 3 bases and J lost 0, with 8 bases in between. In germline, CDR1 is MDHEN, CDR2 SYDVKM. The CDR3 loop spans 15 amino acids. The CDR3 DNA follows: TGTGCCAGCAGTTTGGGGACACCGAACACCGGGGAGCTGTTTTTT. Its protein is CASSLGTPNTGELFF.

This chain connects TRBV29-1 to TRBJ2-7, with TRBD1 matching 8 bases. The CDR3 totals 14 residues. The V segment lost 1 base and the J segment 2 bases; nucleotides outside the gene matches: 4. Germline loops: CDR1 SQVTM, CDR2 ANQGSEA. CDR3 sequence: CSVEGTGNPYEQYF. The DNA for the CDR3 is TGCAGCGTTGAAGGGACAGGGAATCCCTACGAGCAGTACTTC.

The rearrangement joins TRBV7-8 to TRBJ1-2; possibly TRBD1 for D (5 bases). The germline V and J ends were trimmed by 0 bases and 8 bases, with 19 bases remaining between them. This CDR3 has 16 residues. CDR1 and CDR2 (germline): SGHVS, FQNEAQ. CDR3 loop: CASSLAIGHKAGGYTF. The CDR3 coding sequence is TGTGCCAGCAGCTTAGCGATTGGACATAAAGCGGGGGGCTACACCTTC.

The chain uses TRBV6-1 and TRBJ2-7; D may correspond to TRBD1 or TRBD2 (5 bases each). V was shortened by 2 bases and J by 2 bases, with 19 bases between the two germline ends. The CDR3 contains 17 residues. The germline V gene has CDR1 MNHNS and CDR2 SASEGT. DNA for the CDR3: TGTGCCAGCAGTGAAAGTTTTGATTGGGACGGACCCTACGAGCAGTACTTC. Protein: CASSESFDWDGPYEQYF.

This clone was recorded only once. This sequence joins TRBV27 and TRBJ1-1; a possible D gene is TRBD1 (6 bases). Looked up from germline, CDR1 is MNHEY and CDR2 is SMNVEV (reference sequence). The V end lost 2 bases, the J end lost 0 bases, and 10 bases lay between the germline ends. CDR3 length equals 15 residues. The CDR3 DNA sequence: TGTGCCAGCAGTTTAGAGGGGGGCCTGAACACTGAAGCTTTCTTT. Protein sequence: CASSLEGGLNTEAFF.

In regard to this clone: This sequence may be a read error, since a much larger clone differs from it by one base. Other DNA sequences in this specimen translate into the identical CDR3. The chain's CDR3 is CASSIHYGYTF. The CDR3 region has the DNA TGTGCCAGTAGTATTCACTATGGCTACACCTTC. The rearrangement uses TRBV19 and TRBJ1-2; D is undetermined. V lost 3 bases and J 3 bases, leaving 2 bases between the germline ends. In germline, CDR1 is LNHDA, CDR2 SQIVND (reference sequence). This CDR3 is 11 amino acids long.

The V call is TRBV5-4, the J call TRBJ2-7, with 9 positions matching TRBD2. The V gene end was trimmed by 0 bases and the J gene end by 3 bases; junction bases not matched to a gene: 1. CDR1 and CDR2 (germline): SGHNT, YYREEE (reference sequence). CDR3 length equals 14 residues. The CDR3 DNA follows: TGTGCCAGCAGCTTGGAACTAGCGGGCTACGAGCAGTACTTC. This codes for CASSLELAGYEQYF.

The chain is built from TRBV15 and TRBJ2-1, with a tentative D call TRBD2 (6 bases). Deletions cut 8 bases from V and 4 bases from J, with 15 bases between. The CDR3 has 14 amino acids. The germline gives CDR1 LNHNV, CDR2 YYDKDF (reference sequence). DNA of the CDR3: TGTGCCACCGGCGGTAGCGGAACTTACAATGAGCAGTTCTTC. Its translation: CATGGSGTYNEQFF.

This chain uses TRBV4-1 with TRBJ2-7; 8 bases agree with TRBD2. Germline values: CDR1 MGHRA, CDR2 YSYEKL. V trimming: 6 bases; J trimming: 4 bases; junction bases outside the gene matches: 11. This CDR3 comprises 15 residues. The CDR3 reads CASSLSLSGSYEQYF. In DNA form, the CDR3 reads TGCGCCAGCAGTCTCTCACTCAGCGGGAGTTACGAGCAGTACTTC.

This chain links TRBV29-1 with TRBJ2-1, with TRBD2 matching 12 bases. The trim removed 6 bases at V and 0 bases at J, leaving 9 bases unmatched. The CDR3 consists of 17 residues. CDR1 and CDR2 (germline): SQVTM, ANQGSEA. The CDR3 region has the DNA TGCAGCGTCGGTGGGACTAGCGGGTTCAGCTCCTACAATGAGCAGTTCTTC. This encodes CSVGGTSGFSSYNEQFF.

The gene calls are TRBV19 and TRBJ2-2; no clear D. V lost 5 bases and J lost 6, with 10 bases in between. Germline values: CDR1 LNHDA, CDR2 SQIVND (reference sequence). The CDR3 is 13 amino acids. CDR3 sequence reads: CASSSGLAGELFF. CDR3 in DNA: TGTGCCAGTAGTTCTGGGTTGGCCGGGGAGCTGTTTTTT. Full variable domain (outside the CDR3, taken from reference TRBV19 and TRBJ2-2): DGGITQSPKYLFRKEGQNVTLSCEQNLNHDAMYWYRQDPGQGLRLIYYSQIVNDFQKGDIAEGYSVSREKKESFPLTVTSAQKNPTAFYLCASSSGLAGELFFGEGSRLTVL.

V usage is TRBV6-7 and J usage is TRBJ1-2; possible D gene TRBD1, 5 bases. TRBV6-7 is labeled an ORF, and its function is uncertain. The germline V and J ends were trimmed by 0 bases and 2 bases, with 10 bases remaining between them. This CDR3 region has 15 residues. The DNA for the CDR3 is TGTGCCAGCAGTTACTCGGGAGGGGAGAACTATGGCTACACCTTC. Encoded protein: CASSYSGGENYGYTF.

The chain links TRBV4-1 to TRBJ2-1, with D hard to call. The V gene lost 1 base and the J gene lost 5 bases, with 12 bases spanning the gap. In germline, CDR1 is MGHRA, CDR2 YSYEKL. The CDR3 totals 15 residues. The CDR3 DNA reads TGCGCCAGCAGCCAAGTCGGTGGCGCTGACAATGAGCAGTTCTTC. Protein product: CASSQVGGADNEQFF.

The chain combines TRBV5-6 with TRBJ2-3; TRBD1 is a possible D gene (5 bases). The CDR3 has 13 residues. The germline V and J ends were trimmed by 3 bases and 2 bases, with 7 bases remaining between them. Germline-derived CDR1 and CDR2 are SGHDT and YYEEEE. CDR3 sequence (DNA): TGTGCCAGCAGCTGGACAACCACAGATACGCAGTATTTT. This codes for CASSWTTTDTQYF.

The V and J genes are TRBV27 and TRBJ2-7; D not certain. This CDR3 region has 15 residues. Trimming shortened V by 0 bases and J by 5 bases, and 14 bases separated the two germline ends. Germline V CDR1 and CDR2: MNHEY, SMNVEV (reference sequence). This CDR3 reads CASSLSSATTHEQYF. For the CDR3, the DNA is TGTGCCAGCAGTTTATCGTCGGCTACAACTCACGAGCAGTACTTC.

A note on this clone: Other DNA sequences in this sample translate to the same CDR3. The rearrangement uses TRBV7-6 and TRBJ2-7, with a possible D match to TRBD2 (5 bases). This CDR3 is 15 amino acids long. CDR1 and CDR2 from the germline V gene are SGHVS and FNYEAQ. Trimming removed 1 base at V and 1 base at J, with 11 bases between. The DNA for the CDR3 is TGTGCCAGCAGCTTAGGCCCGGGGTCGTCCTACGAGCAGTACTTC. It is translated as CASSLGPGSSYEQYF. Complete variable domain (other parts from reference TRBV7-6 and TRBJ2-7): GAGVSQSPRYKVTKRGQDVALRCDPISGHVSLYWYRQALGQGPEFLTYFNYEAQQDKSGLPNDRFSAERPEGSISTLTIQRTEQRDSAMYRCASSLGPGSSYEQYFGPGTRLTVT.

The rearrangement uses TRBV6-1 and TRBJ1-2, with TRBD1 identical over 8 bases. CDR3 size: 15 residues. The germline V gene has CDR1 MNHNS and CDR2 SASEGT. The V gene end was trimmed by 8 bases and the J gene end by 4 bases; junction bases not matched to a gene: 12. The CDR3 reads CASLKTGERAYGYTF. CDR3 nucleotides: TGTGCCAGCCTTAAGACAGGGGAGAGGGCCTATGGCTACACCTTC.

This clone came up once. The rearrangement joins TRBV5-1 to TRBJ2-5, with a possible D match to TRBD2 (5 bases). Trimming pared 4 bases from V and 2 bases from J, leaving 15 bases between. Per the germline V gene, CDR1 is SGHRS and CDR2 is YFSETQ. The CDR3 covers 15 residues. The CDR3 nucleotides are TGCGCCAGCAGCGAAGCCCCGGGGAGACAAGAGACCCAGTACTTC. Residues: CASSEAPGRQETQYF.

The chain uses TRBV28 and TRBJ1-5, with unresolved D. The V and J ends lost 5 bases and 1 base respectively, with 12 bases between them. CDR3 length: 15 residues. Germline CDR1 reads MDHEN; CDR2 reads SYDVKM. The chain's CDR3 is CASSLQVSSNQPQHF. In DNA form, the CDR3 reads TGTGCCAGCAGTCTTCAGGTATCAAGCAATCAGCCCCAGCATTTT.

V is TRBV29-1 and J is TRBJ2-2; D not certain. This CDR3 is 11 amino acids long. In germline, CDR1 is SQVTM, CDR2 ANQGSEA. The ends were cut back, 4 bases at V and 7 bases at J, with 7 bases in the middle. The CDR3 bases are TGCAGCGTTGGAGTGGGCGGGGAGCTGTTTTTT. It codes for CSVGVGGELFF.

V is TRBV2 and J is TRBJ2-1; D is uncertain. Per the germline V gene, CDR1 is SNHLY and CDR2 is FYNNEI. Trimming took off 8 bases at V and 14 bases at J, with 7 bases between the two ends. The CDR3 has 8 residues. CDR3 amino acids: CASEEEFF. CDR3 bases: TGTGCCAGCGAGGAAGAGTTCTTC.

This sequence joins TRBV4-1 and TRBJ2-3; 11 nucleotides line up with TRBD2. The CDR3 loop spans 17 amino acids. After removal of 2 bases from V and 7 bases from J, the junction contained 11 bases not matched to a gene. Germline CDR1 reads MGHRA; CDR2 reads YSYEKL. CDR3 region: CASSQLIAGGGSNTQYF. The CDR3 DNA reads as TGCGCCAGCAGCCAATTAATAGCGGGAGGGGGGTCGAATACGCAGTATTTT.

The chain carries TRBV6-6 and TRBJ2-7, with 7 bases that match TRBD2. Germline V gives CDR1 MNHNY, CDR2 SVGAGI (reference sequence). V shed 2 bases and J 6 bases; nucleotides not matched to a gene: 10. This CDR3 contains 15 residues. CDR3 loop: CASSYTGGDSSEQYF. CDR3 DNA sequence: TGTGCCAGCAGTTACACGGGGGGAGATTCGTCCGAGCAGTACTTC.

The rearrangement uses TRBV7-9 and TRBJ1-5, with 8 bases identical to TRBD1. Germline lookup yields CDR1 SEHNR and CDR2 FQNEAQ (reference sequence). With V trimmed by 4 bases and J by 2 bases, 4 bases remained unmatched. The CDR3 sequence is 15 residues long. The CDR3 loop reads CASSWGQEGNQPQHF. CDR3 bases: TGTGCCAGCAGCTGGGGACAGGAAGGCAATCAGCCCCAGCATTTT.

The chain joins TRBV7-2 to TRBJ2-7, with 7 bases matching TRBD1. Per the germline V gene, CDR1 is SGHTA and CDR2 is FQGNSA. V dropped 2 bases and J dropped 4; count of bases not matched to a gene: 5. This CDR3 spans 14 amino acids. The CDR3: CASSLNGRGYEQYF. The CDR3 coding sequence is TGTGCCAGCAGCTTAAATGGCAGGGGGTACGAGCAGTACTTC.

J is TRBJ1-2 and V is TRBV29-1; perhaps TRBD1 as D (6 bases). From germline, CDR1 is SQVTM and CDR2 ANQGSEA. Trimming left V 5 bases short and J 4 bases short, with 17 bases between. The CDR3 runs 14 residues. CDR3 nucleotides: TGCAGCGTTCCCGGGACAAGTGCTTCCTATGGCTACACCTTC. The encoded protein is CSVPGTSASYGYTF. The full variable domain, rest sourced from reference TRBV29-1 and TRBJ1-2, is SAVISQKPSRDICQRGTSLTIQCQVDSQVTMMFWYRQQPGQSLTLIATANQGSEATYESGFVIDKFPISRPNLTFSTLTVSNMSPEDSSIYLCSVPGTSASYGYTFGSGTRLTVV.

The chain couples TRBV9 to TRBJ1-4; unclear D gene. Trimming took 0 bases from V and 5 from J, leaving 14 bases between them. The CDR3 sequence is 16 residues long. Germline lookup yields CDR1 SGDLS and CDR2 YYNGEE. The CDR3 region has the DNA TGTGCCAGCAGCGTAGGTCCATATTCGCGAAATGAAAAACTGTTTTTT. Translated, it gives CASSVGPYSRNEKLFF.

The chain couples TRBV27 to TRBJ2-1; 12 bases map to TRBD2. Germline CDR1 MNHEY, CDR2 SMNVEV (reference sequence). The CDR3 extends over 15 amino acids. V lost 5 bases, J lost 6 bases, and 5 bases stayed unmatched. The CDR3 DNA reads TGTGCCAGCAGTGCTGCTAGCGGGAGGGCCAATGAGCAGTTCTTC. Protein sequence: CASSAASGRANEQFF.

The CDR3 reads CASGLVPGEQYF. The CDR3, as DNA: TGTGCTAGTGGTTTGGTACCCGGAGAGCAGTACTTC. The chain links TRBV12-5 to TRBJ2-7; no definite D call. Between the trimmed V and J ends, which lost 0 bases and 7 bases, there was a span of 7 bases. Germline values: CDR1 LGHNT, CDR2 FRNRAP. This CDR3 is built from 12 residues.

The chain couples TRBV29-1 to TRBJ2-7; TRBD1 matches 12 bases. The V gene's germline CDR1 is SQVTM and CDR2 ANQGSEA. This CDR3 has 12 amino acids. The CDR3 is CSGTGGENEQYF. The CDR3 bases are TGCTCTGGGACAGGGGGCGAGAACGAGCAGTACTTC.